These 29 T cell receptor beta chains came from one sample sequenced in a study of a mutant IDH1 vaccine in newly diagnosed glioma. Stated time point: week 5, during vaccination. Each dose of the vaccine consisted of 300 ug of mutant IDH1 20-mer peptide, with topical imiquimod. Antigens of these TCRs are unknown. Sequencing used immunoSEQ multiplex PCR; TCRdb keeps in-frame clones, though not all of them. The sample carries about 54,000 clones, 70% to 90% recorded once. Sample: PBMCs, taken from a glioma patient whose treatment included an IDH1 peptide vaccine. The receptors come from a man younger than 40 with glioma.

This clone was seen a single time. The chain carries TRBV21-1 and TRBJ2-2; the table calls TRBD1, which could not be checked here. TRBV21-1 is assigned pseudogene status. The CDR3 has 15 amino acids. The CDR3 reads CASSKQGTNTGELFF. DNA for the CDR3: TGTGCCAGCAGCAAACAGGGAACAAACACCGGGGAGCTGTTTTTT.

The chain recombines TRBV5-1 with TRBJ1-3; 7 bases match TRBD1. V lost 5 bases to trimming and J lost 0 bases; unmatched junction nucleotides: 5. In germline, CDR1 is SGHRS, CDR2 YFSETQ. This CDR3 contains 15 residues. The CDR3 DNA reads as TGCGCCAGCAGTAGGGACAGCAGCTCTGGAAACACCATATATTTT. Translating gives CASSRDSSSGNTIYF.

The CDR3 coding sequence is TGTGCCATCAGTGGGGCAGCGAACACTGAAGCTTTCTTT. Its translation: CAISGAANTEAFF. This chain connects TRBV10-3 to TRBJ1-1; D not certain. This CDR3 is built from 13 residues. Trimming took 4 bases from V and 1 from J, leaving 7 bases between them. Germline V lookup: CDR1 ENHRY, CDR2 SYGVKD.

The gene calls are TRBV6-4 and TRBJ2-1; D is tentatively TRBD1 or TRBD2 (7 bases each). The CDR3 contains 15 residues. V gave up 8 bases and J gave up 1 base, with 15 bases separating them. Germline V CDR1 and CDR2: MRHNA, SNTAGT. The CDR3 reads CASAPGGQSYNEQFF. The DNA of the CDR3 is TGTGCCAGCGCCCCGGGGGGACAGTCCTACAATGAGCAGTTCTTC.

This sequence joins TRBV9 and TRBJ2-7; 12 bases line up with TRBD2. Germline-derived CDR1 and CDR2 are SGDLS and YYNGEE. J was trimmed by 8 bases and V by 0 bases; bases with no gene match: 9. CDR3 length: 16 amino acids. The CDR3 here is CASSVDSLAGGTQQYF. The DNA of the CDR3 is TGTGCCAGCAGCGTAGATTCACTAGCGGGGGGTACACAGCAGTACTTC.

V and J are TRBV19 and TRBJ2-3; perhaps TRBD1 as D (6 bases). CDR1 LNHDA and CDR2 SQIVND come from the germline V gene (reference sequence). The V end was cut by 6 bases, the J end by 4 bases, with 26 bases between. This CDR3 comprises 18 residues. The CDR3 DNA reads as TGTGCCAGTAGGAAAGGGCAGGGGATCCCCCCACTGGCAGATACGCAGTATTTT. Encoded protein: CASRKGQGIPPLADTQYF.

DNA of the CDR3: TGTGCCAGCAGTCGCAGGGAGGATGGCAATCAGCCCCAGCATTTT. It translates to CASSRREDGNQPQHF. The V and J genes are TRBV2 and TRBJ1-5; maybe TRBD1 (5 bases). The CDR3 sequence is 15 residues long. CDR1 is SNHLY and CDR2 is FYNNEI in the germline V gene. Trimming cost V 5 bases and J 2 bases, with 13 bases left between them.

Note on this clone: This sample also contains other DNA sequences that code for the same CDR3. The CDR3 protein is CASSLVGADTQYF. The CDR3 nucleotides are TGCGCCAGCAGCTTGGTCGGGGCAGATACGCAGTATTTT. The chain is built from TRBV5-1 and TRBJ2-3, with D possibly matching TRBD2 (5 bases). Germline V gene data show CDR1 as SGHRS and CDR2 as YFSETQ. This CDR3 is built from 13 residues. Trimming took 0 bases from V and 4 from J, leaving 6 bases between them.

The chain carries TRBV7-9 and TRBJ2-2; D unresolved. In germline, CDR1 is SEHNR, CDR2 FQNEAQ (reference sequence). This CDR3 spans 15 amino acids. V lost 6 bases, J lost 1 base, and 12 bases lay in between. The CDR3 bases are TGTGCCAGCAGAGCTAACTTTCTGAACACCGGGGAGCTGTTTTTT. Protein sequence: CASRANFLNTGELFF.

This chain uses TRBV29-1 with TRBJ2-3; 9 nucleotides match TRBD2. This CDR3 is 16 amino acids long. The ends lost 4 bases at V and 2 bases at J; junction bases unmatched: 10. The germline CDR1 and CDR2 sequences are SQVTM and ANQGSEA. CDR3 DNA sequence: TGCAGCGTTGCCTTAAGGGCGGGGGGGAACACAGATACGCAGTATTTT. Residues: CSVALRAGGNTDTQYF.

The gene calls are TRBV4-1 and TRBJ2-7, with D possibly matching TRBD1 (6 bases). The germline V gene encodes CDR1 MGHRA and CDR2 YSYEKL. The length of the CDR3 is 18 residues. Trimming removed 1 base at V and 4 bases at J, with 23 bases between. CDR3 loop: CASSQVTLGTRLTYEQYF. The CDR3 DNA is TGCGCCAGCAGCCAAGTCACACTCGGGACACGGCTCACTTACGAGCAGTACTTC.

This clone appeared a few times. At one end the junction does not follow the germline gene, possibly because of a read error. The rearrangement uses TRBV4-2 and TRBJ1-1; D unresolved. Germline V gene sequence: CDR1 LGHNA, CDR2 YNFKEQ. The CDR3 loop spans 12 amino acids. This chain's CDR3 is CASSYGNAEAFF. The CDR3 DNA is TGTGCCAGCAGCTATGGGAACGCTGAAGCTTTCTTT.

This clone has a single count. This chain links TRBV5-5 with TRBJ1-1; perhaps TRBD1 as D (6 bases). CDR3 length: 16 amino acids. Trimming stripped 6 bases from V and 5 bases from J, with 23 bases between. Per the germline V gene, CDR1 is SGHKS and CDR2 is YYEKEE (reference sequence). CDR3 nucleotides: TGTGCCAGCACCGAAACGCGGGGGGGCCGAAGGACTGAAGCTTTCTTT. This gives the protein CASTETRGGRRTEAFF.

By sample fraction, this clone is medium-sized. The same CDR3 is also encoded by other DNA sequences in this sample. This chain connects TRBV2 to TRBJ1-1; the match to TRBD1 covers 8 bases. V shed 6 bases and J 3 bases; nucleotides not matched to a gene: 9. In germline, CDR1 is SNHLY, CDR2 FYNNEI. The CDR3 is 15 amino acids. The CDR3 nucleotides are TGTGCCAGCAGGGAACTGGCGACAGGGGACACTGAAGCTTTCTTT. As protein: CASRELATGDTEAFF.

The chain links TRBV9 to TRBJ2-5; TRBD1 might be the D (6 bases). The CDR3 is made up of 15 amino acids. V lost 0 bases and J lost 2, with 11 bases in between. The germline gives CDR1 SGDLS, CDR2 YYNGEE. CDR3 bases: TGTGCCAGCAGCGTAGGGGGGCCATCACAAGAGACCCAGTACTTC. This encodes CASSVGGPSQETQYF.

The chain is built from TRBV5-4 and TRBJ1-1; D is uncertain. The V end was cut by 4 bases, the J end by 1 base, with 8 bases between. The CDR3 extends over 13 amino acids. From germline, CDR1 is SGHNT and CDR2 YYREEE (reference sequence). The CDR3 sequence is CASSTDTNTEAFF. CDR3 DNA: TGTGCCAGCAGCACCGACACGAACACTGAAGCTTTCTTT.

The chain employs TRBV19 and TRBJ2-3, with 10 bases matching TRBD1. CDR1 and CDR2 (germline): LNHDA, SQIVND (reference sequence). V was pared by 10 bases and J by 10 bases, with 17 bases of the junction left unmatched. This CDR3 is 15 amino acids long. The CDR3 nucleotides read TGTGCCACCCGCTCGGGACAGGGGTCGCAGGTATCGCAGTATTTT. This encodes CATRSGQGSQVSQYF.

The chain's CDR3 is CASSLPGGPYQETQYF. For the CDR3, the DNA is TGTGCCAGCAGCTTGCCAGGGGGCCCGTACCAAGAGACCCAGTACTTC. The V call is TRBV7-9, the J call TRBJ2-5, with 8 bases fitting TRBD1. The CDR3 is 16 residues long. Trimming at V came to 3 bases and at J to 0 bases, leaving 6 bases not matched to a gene. Looked up from germline, CDR1 is SEHNR and CDR2 is FQNEAQ (reference sequence).

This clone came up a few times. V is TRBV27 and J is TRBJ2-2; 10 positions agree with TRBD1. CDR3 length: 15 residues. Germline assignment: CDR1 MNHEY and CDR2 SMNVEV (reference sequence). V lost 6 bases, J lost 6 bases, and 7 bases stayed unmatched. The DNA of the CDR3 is TGTGCCAGCAGGATCCGACAGGGGGCGTCCGGGGAGCTGTTTTTT. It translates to CASRIRQGASGELFF.

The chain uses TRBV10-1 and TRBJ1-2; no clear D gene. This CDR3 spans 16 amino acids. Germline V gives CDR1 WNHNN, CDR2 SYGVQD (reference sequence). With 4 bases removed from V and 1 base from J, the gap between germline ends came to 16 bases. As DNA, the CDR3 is TGCGCCAGCAGTGGGAGCCGAGGCCACCATAACTATGGCTACACCTTC. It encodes CASSGSRGHHNYGYTF.

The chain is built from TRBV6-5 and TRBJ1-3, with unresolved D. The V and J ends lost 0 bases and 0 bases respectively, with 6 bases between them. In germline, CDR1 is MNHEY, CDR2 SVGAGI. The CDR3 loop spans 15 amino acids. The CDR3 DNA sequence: TGTGCCAGCAGTTACTCGGGCGTCTCTGGAAACACCATATATTTT. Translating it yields CASSYSGVSGNTIYF.

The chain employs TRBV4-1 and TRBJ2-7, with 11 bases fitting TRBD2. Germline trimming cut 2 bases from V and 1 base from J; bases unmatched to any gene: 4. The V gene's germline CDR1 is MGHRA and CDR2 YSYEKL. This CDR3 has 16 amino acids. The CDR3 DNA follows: TGCGCCAGCAGCCAATCCCTAGCGGGGGGTTCCTACGAGCAGTACTTC. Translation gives CASSQSLAGGSYEQYF.

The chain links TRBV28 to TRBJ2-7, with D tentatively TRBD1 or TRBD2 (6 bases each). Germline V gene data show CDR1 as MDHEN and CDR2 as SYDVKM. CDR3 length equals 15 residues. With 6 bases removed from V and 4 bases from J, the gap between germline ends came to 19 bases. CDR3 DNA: TGTGCCAGCAGCCTGACAGGTTGGGGGGTTTACGAGCAGTACTTC. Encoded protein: CASSLTGWGVYEQYF.

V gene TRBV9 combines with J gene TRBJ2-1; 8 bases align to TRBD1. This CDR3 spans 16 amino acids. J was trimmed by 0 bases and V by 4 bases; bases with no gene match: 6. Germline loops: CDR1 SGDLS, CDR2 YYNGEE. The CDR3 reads CASSHRTGSSYNEQFF. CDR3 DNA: TGTGCCAGCAGCCACCGGACAGGGAGCTCCTACAATGAGCAGTTCTTC.

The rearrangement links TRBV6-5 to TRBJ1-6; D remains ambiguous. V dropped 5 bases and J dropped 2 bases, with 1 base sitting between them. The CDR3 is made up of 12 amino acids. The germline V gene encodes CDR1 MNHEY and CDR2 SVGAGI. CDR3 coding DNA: TGTGCCAGCAGTACCTATAATTCACCCCTCCACTTT. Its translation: CASSTYNSPLHF.

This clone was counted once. CDR3 amino acids: CASSEYLGSGNTIYF. DNA of the CDR3: TGTGCCAGCAGTGAATATTTGGGGTCTGGAAACACCATATATTTT. This rearrangement joins TRBV25-1 to TRBJ1-3; D unresolved. Trimming removed 0 bases from V and 1 base from J, with 7 bases in between. There are 15 residues in the CDR3. Germline V CDR1 and CDR2: MGHDK, SYGVNS.

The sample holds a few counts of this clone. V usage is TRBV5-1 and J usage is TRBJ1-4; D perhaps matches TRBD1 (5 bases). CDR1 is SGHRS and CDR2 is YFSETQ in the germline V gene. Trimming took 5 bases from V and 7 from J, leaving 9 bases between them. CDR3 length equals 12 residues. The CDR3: CASSGTSEKLFF. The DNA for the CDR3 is TGCGCCAGCAGTGGGACCAGTGAAAAACTGTTTTTT.

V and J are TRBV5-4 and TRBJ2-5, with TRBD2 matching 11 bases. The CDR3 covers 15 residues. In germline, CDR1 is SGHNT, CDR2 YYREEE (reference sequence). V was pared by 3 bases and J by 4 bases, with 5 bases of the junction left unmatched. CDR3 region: CASSWGLAAPETQYF. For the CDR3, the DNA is TGTGCCAGCAGCTGGGGACTAGCGGCGCCAGAGACCCAGTACTTC.

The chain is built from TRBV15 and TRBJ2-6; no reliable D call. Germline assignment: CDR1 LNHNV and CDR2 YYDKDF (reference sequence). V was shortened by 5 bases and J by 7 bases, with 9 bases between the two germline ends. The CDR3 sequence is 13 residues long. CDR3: CATSVLGANVLTF. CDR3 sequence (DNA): TGTGCCACCAGCGTCTTGGGTGCCAACGTCCTGACTTTC.